One sample yielded the 20 T cell receptor beta chains listed below, sequenced in a study of cytomegalovirus exposure and HLA in healthy donors. 13 Jbeta primers and 60 Vbeta primers were used for the PCR. Assay used: immunoSEQ multiplex PCR; TCRdb lists only in-frame clones, some missing. This sample has about 130,000 clones, with 70% to 85% found just once. The sequencing input was PBMCs. Source of these receptors: a boy between 2 and 15 years old in good health and CMV-seronegative.

The rearrangement uses TRBV7-3 and TRBJ1-1; D is unresolved. Per germline, CDR1 SGHTA and CDR2 FQGTGA. Between the trimmed V and J ends, which lost 1 base and 3 bases, there was a span of 12 bases. There are 15 residues in the CDR3. CDR3: CASSLRRQGDTEAFF. The DNA for the CDR3 is TGTGCCAGCAGCTTAAGACGACAAGGCGACACTGAAGCTTTCTTT.

The chain carries TRBV29-1 and TRBJ2-5; TRBD1 matches 7 bases. This CDR3 comprises 13 residues. Germline V gives CDR1 SQVTM, CDR2 ANQGSEA. Trimming cost V 3 bases and J 5 bases; bases outside gene matches: 6. The CDR3 sequence: CSVETGNRETQYF. The CDR3, as DNA: TGCAGCGTTGAGACAGGGAATAGGGAGACCCAGTACTTC.

This clone was counted a few times. The V and J genes are TRBV27 and TRBJ1-2; D is ambiguous. The V end was cut by 3 bases, the J end by 6 bases, with 20 bases between. Germline V gene data show CDR1 as MNHEY and CDR2 as SMNVEV (reference sequence). This CDR3 region has 16 residues. The CDR3 sequence is CASSLLSSGPRDGYTF. The CDR3 nucleotides are TGTGCCAGCAGTTTGCTGAGTTCGGGCCCGCGGGATGGCTACACCTTC.

The chain combines TRBV7-9 with TRBJ1-5; a weak D match, TRBD1 (5 bases). Germline assignment: CDR1 SEHNR and CDR2 FQNEAQ (reference sequence). Trimming took off 3 bases at V and 4 bases at J, with 10 bases between the two ends. CDR3 length: 14 amino acids. The CDR3, as DNA: TGTGCCAGCAGCTTGGGACGGGGGAATCAGCCCCAGCATTTT. It codes for CASSLGRGNQPQHF.

This clone was recorded a few times. This rearrangement joins TRBV18 to TRBJ1-2; 12 nucleotides match TRBD1. The CDR3 has 19 amino acids. Germline V lookup: CDR1 KGHSH, CDR2 LQKENI. Unmatched junction bases numbered 15, after V lost 3 bases and J lost 4 bases. The chain's CDR3 is CASSPITRPGQGAGYGYTF. CDR3 DNA: TGTGCCAGCTCACCGATTACGAGACCGGGACAGGGGGCGGGCTATGGCTACACCTTC.

The rearrangement links TRBV4-3 to TRBJ2-6; D gene unclear. The CDR3 has 15 amino acids. Germline V gene lookup returns CDR1 LGHNA and CDR2 YSLEER. The ends were cut back, 0 bases at V and 3 bases at J, with 6 bases in the middle. CDR3: CASSQDEDGANVLTF. The DNA for the CDR3 is TGCGCCAGCAGCCAAGATGAGGATGGGGCCAACGTCCTGACTTTC.

The chain uses TRBV7-2 and TRBJ2-7, with 8 nucleotides matching TRBD1. Looked up from germline, CDR1 is SGHTA and CDR2 is FQGNSA. The V gene end was trimmed by 1 base and the J gene end by 1 base; junction bases not matched to a gene: 6. The CDR3 has 16 residues. CDR3 loop: CASSLGDRGLSYEQYF. DNA of the CDR3: TGTGCCAGCAGCTTAGGAGACAGGGGTCTTTCCTACGAGCAGTACTTC.

The chain is built from TRBV5-1 and TRBJ2-1; TRBD2 might be the D (6 bases). Trimming left V 0 bases short and J 8 bases short, with 9 bases between. The CDR3 covers 13 residues. In germline, CDR1 is SGHRS, CDR2 YFSETQ. Written as DNA, the CDR3 is TGCGCCAGCAGCTTGGGGTGGGAGGATGAGCAGTTCTTC. It is translated as CASSLGWEDEQFF.

The genes are TRBV13 and TRBJ1-1; 8 nucleotides agree with TRBD1. The CDR3 is 13 residues long. CDR1 is PRHDT and CDR2 is FYEKMQ in the germline V gene (reference sequence). Trimming at V came to 5 bases and at J to 11 bases, leaving 10 bases not matched to a gene. The CDR3, as DNA: TGTGCCAGCAGCCAAAGAGGACAGGGATGGGCTTTCTTT. It is translated as CASSQRGQGWAFF.

This rearrangement joins TRBV7-3 to TRBJ1-5, with no clear D. Trimming took off 3 bases at V and 6 bases at J, with 9 bases between the two ends. Germline V gives CDR1 SGHTA, CDR2 FQGTGA. This CDR3 spans 13 amino acids. The CDR3 nucleotides are TGTGCCAGCAGCTTCGGGATGGGTCAGCCCCAGCATTTT. Its translation: CASSFGMGQPQHF.

J is TRBJ2-2 and V is TRBV9, with TRBD1 matching 10 bases. CDR1 and CDR2 from the germline V gene are SGDLS and YYNGEE. The V and J ends lost 4 bases and 6 bases, in that order; junction bases with no gene match: 12. This CDR3 is built from 17 residues. CDR3 amino acids: CASSPRTGGSFPGELFF. In DNA form, the CDR3 reads TGTGCCAGCAGCCCGCGGACAGGGGGAAGCTTTCCCGGGGAGCTGTTTTTT.

The V and J genes are TRBV30 and TRBJ1-5, with 8 bases identical to TRBD1. The CDR3 consists of 13 residues. Germline V gene lookup returns CDR1 GTSNPN and CDR2 SVGIG (reference sequence). V shed 4 bases, J shed 3 bases, and the junction held 2 bases outside the gene matches. The CDR3 region is CAWNRGDNQPQHF. CDR3 bases: TGTGCCTGGAACAGGGGGGACAATCAGCCCCAGCATTTT.

This clone was observed a handful of times. The V gene is TRBV7-6, the J gene TRBJ1-4; TRBD1 might be the D (5 bases). CDR3 size: 16 residues. The V end was cut by 1 base, the J end by 5 bases, with 14 bases between. CDR1 SGHVS and CDR2 FNYEAQ come from the germline V gene. The CDR3 DNA is TGTGCCAGCAGCTTAGGGTCGTCAGGGCTAAATGAAAAACTGTTTTTT. Residues: CASSLGSSGLNEKLFF.

CDR3 amino acids: CSVAGTGVEYGYTF. The CDR3 region has the DNA TGCAGCGTAGCCGGGACAGGGGTTGAGTATGGCTACACCTTC. V and J are TRBV29-1 and TRBJ1-2; 10 bases are shared with TRBD1. The germline gives CDR1 SQVTM, CDR2 ANQGSEA. V lost 6 bases and J lost 5; bases outside the gene matches: 9. There are 14 residues in the CDR3.

This clone was found many times. The chain combines TRBV7-6 with TRBJ2-1; the D gene is possibly TRBD2 (7 bases). The CDR3 loop spans 18 amino acids. V lost 5 bases, J lost 0 bases, and 20 bases lay in between. Germline V gene data show CDR1 as SGHVS and CDR2 as FNYEAQ. For the CDR3, the DNA is TGTGCCAGCAGCCCTAATCTCGGGGGGCCGAGCTCCTACAATGAGCAGTTCTTC. Protein: CASSPNLGGPSSYNEQFF.

The gene calls are TRBV7-2 and TRBJ1-1, with 8 positions matching TRBD1. This CDR3 has 17 amino acids. The junction had 8 bases not matched to a gene; V was cut back by 2 bases and J by 0 bases. Germline V gene sequence: CDR1 SGHTA, CDR2 FQGNSA. The CDR3 region has the DNA TGTGCCAGCAGCTTACAAAACGGACAGGGTTTGAACACTGAAGCTTTCTTT. This gives the protein CASSLQNGQGLNTEAFF.

The genes are TRBV5-1 and TRBJ2-3; D remains ambiguous. Per the germline V gene, CDR1 is SGHRS and CDR2 is YFSETQ. V shed 2 bases and J shed 5 bases, with 12 bases lying between them. The CDR3 is 14 residues long. The CDR3 here is CASSFSVTKDTQYF. Written as DNA, the CDR3 is TGCGCCAGCAGCTTTTCGGTTACCAAAGATACGCAGTATTTT.

This chain joins TRBV9 and TRBJ2-5, with D uncertain. Germline CDR1 is SGDLS and CDR2 is YYNGEE. V lost 0 bases and J lost 5, with 17 bases in between. This CDR3 contains 16 residues. CDR3 DNA sequence: TGTGCCAGCAGCGTAGCCTCCATAGCCGCCGGGGAGACCCAGTACTTC. Its protein is CASSVASIAAGETQYF. Full variable domain (missing parts from reference TRBV9 and TRBJ2-5): DSGVTQTPKHLITATGQRVTLRCSPRSGDLSVYWYQQSLDQGLQFLIQYYNGEERAKGNILERFSAQQFPDLHSELNLSSLELGDSALYFCASSVASIAAGETQYFGPGTRLLVL.

The V call is TRBV6-6, the J call TRBJ1-2; TRBD1 agrees at 8 bases. V lost 4 bases, J lost 6 bases, and 10 bases stayed unmatched. CDR3 length: 15 residues. Germline CDR1 reads MNHNY; CDR2 reads SVGAGI (reference sequence). CDR3 sequence: CASSSEGQGEDGYTF. The DNA of the CDR3 is TGTGCCAGCAGTTCGGAAGGACAGGGAGAGGATGGCTACACCTTC.

The V gene is TRBV5-8, the J gene TRBJ1-2, with 7 bases aligning to TRBD1. V shed 5 bases, J shed 4 bases, and the junction held 11 bases outside the gene matches. Per germline, CDR1 SGHTS and CDR2 YDEGEE. The CDR3 extends over 15 amino acids. The CDR3 spells CASSTIGGFSYGYTF. In DNA, the CDR3 is TGTGCCAGCAGTACGATAGGGGGCTTTAGCTATGGCTACACCTTC.